This TCR beta chain was sequenced in a study of regulatory T cells in long-lasting Graves disease. In building TCR beta libraries, iRepertoire HTBI primers were used together with Arm-PCR of CDR3 regions. TCRdb recomputed calls from the multiplex PCR reads with MiXCR, one row per CDR3 protein. The repertoire holds about 660,000 distinct CDR3 sequences, with 25% to 35% as singletons. Regarding time point: persistent/refractory GD, antithyroid drugs over 5 years with positive TRAb. The authors made the TCR library using RNA they extracted from PBMCs. The CDR3 loop spans 14 amino acids. Looked up from germline, CDR1 is GTSNPN and CDR2 is SVGIG (reference sequence). V was shortened by 3 bases and J by 5 bases, with 14 bases between the two germline ends.

Here the sequenced sample was peripheral blood mononuclear cells (PBMCs), taken when the disease was refractory, from a patient treated with antithyroid drugs. The chain is built from TRBV30 and TRBJ2-1, with D tentatively TRBD2 (6 bases). This TCR was recovered from a female donor with Graves disease. The CDR3: CAWSTGTGHNEQFF. DNA of the CDR3: TGTGCCTGGAGCACCGGGACTGGACACAATGAGCAGTTCTTC.